This passage covers 19 T cell receptor beta chains from one sample sequenced in a study of cytomegalovirus exposure and HLA in healthy donors. Researchers ran the PCR with 60 Vbeta and 13 Jbeta primers. The protocol was immunoSEQ multiplex PCR, while the TCRdb copy is restricted to in-frame clones and leaves out a portion. The sample contains 150,000 to 200,000 clones, around 80% of which appear only once. The sequenced sample consisted of PBMCs. Receptors originate from a man aged 40-49 years in good health and CMV-seropositive.

V gene TRBV19 combines with J gene TRBJ1-3; no reliable D call. From germline, CDR1 is LNHDA and CDR2 SQIVND (reference sequence). The CDR3 sequence is 15 residues long. Between the trimmed V and J ends, which lost 3 bases and 0 bases, there was a span of 9 bases. The CDR3 loop reads CASSMGTSSGNTIYF. CDR3 DNA: TGTGCCAGTAGTATGGGCACGAGCTCTGGAAACACCATATATTTT.

The V gene is TRBV28, the J gene TRBJ2-7; TRBD1 agrees at 7 bases. The germline V gene has CDR1 MDHEN and CDR2 SYDVKM. The CDR3 consists of 15 residues. With 6 bases clipped from V and 0 bases from J, the junction kept 8 bases outside the gene matches. CDR3 bases: TGTGCCAGCAGCCCCGGGACAGCCAGCTCCTACGAGCAGTACTTC. This sequence encodes CASSPGTASSYEQYF.

This chain connects TRBV5-1 to TRBJ2-7; D not certain. With 4 bases removed from V and 2 bases from J, the gap between germline ends came to 4 bases. The germline gives CDR1 SGHRS, CDR2 YFSETQ. The CDR3 extends over 11 amino acids. CDR3 in amino acids: CASSPAYEQYF. Written as DNA, the CDR3 is TGCGCCAGCAGCCCGGCCTACGAGCAGTACTTC.

This chain connects TRBV19 to TRBJ1-2, with TRBD1 identical over 7 bases. Germline CDR1 reads LNHDA; CDR2 reads SQIVND (reference sequence). The V segment lost 7 bases and the J segment 7 bases; nucleotides outside the gene matches: 12. The CDR3 totals 14 residues. The CDR3 DNA reads TGTGCCAGTACCCCAGAGAGGGGGCGCGGTGGCTACACCTTC. Translated: CASTPERGRGGYTF.

The J gene is TRBJ2-7, the V gene TRBV6-5, with TRBD1 matching over 9 bases. Germline V CDR1 and CDR2: MNHEY, SVGAGI. The CDR3 loop spans 14 amino acids. Trimming cost V 4 bases and J 6 bases; bases outside gene matches: 7. The DNA for the CDR3 is TGTGCCAGCAGTTCGACAGGGGGTGGGCGCGAGCAGTACTTC. It is translated as CASSSTGGGREQYF.

The V and J genes are TRBV6-5 and TRBJ2-7; 13 positions agree with TRBD2. The junction had 3 bases not matched to a gene; V was cut back by 4 bases and J by 3 bases. Germline V gives CDR1 MNHEY, CDR2 SVGAGI. This CDR3 region has 15 residues. The CDR3 DNA follows: TGTGCCAGCAGTTCTCGACTAGCGGGAGGCTACGAGCAGTACTTC. Translated, it gives CASSSRLAGGYEQYF.

This clone has a single count. The V gene is TRBV27, the J gene TRBJ2-3; possibly TRBD2 for D (5 bases). V dropped 6 bases and J dropped 5 bases, with 15 bases sitting between them. Germline V gene data show CDR1 as MNHEY and CDR2 as SMNVEV (reference sequence). The CDR3 extends over 14 amino acids. CDR3 amino acids: CASSRGFLGDTQYF. Written as DNA, the CDR3 is TGTGCCAGCAGCCGCGGGTTTTTAGGAGATACGCAGTATTTT.

V is TRBV6-5 and J is TRBJ2-6, with D tentatively TRBD1 (5 bases). The CDR3 covers 15 residues. V lost 7 bases and J lost 0, with 10 bases in between. Germline-derived CDR1 and CDR2 are MNHEY and SVGAGI. The CDR3 loop is CASTYDSSGANVLTF. For the CDR3, the DNA is TGTGCCAGCACCTATGACAGCTCTGGGGCCAACGTCCTGACTTTC.

The CDR3 loop is CASSLATSGSNEQFF. The CDR3 DNA reads TGTGCCAGCAGCTTAGCGACTAGCGGGAGTAATGAGCAGTTCTTC. This chain joins TRBV7-3 and TRBJ2-1; 12 positions match TRBD2. Germline V lookup: CDR1 SGHTA, CDR2 FQGTGA. The trim removed 2 bases at V and 7 bases at J, leaving 3 bases unmatched. CDR3 length: 15 residues.

The V call is TRBV30, the J call TRBJ1-1, with a weak D call TRBD1 (6 bases). Trimming shortened V by 4 bases and J by 3 bases, and 12 bases separated the two germline ends. Looked up from germline, CDR1 is GTSNPN and CDR2 is SVGIG (reference sequence). There are 13 residues in the CDR3. The CDR3 reads CAWKGGKDTEAFF. The CDR3 DNA follows: TGTGCCTGGAAAGGGGGTAAGGACACTGAAGCTTTCTTT.

This chain connects TRBV6-5 to TRBJ2-7, with 8 nucleotides matching TRBD2. Germline CDR1 reads MNHEY; CDR2 reads SVGAGI. Trimming at V came to 4 bases and at J to 7 bases, leaving 9 bases not matched to a gene. CDR3 length: 14 amino acids. The CDR3 is CASSWTLAGREQYF. The CDR3 DNA follows: TGTGCCAGCAGTTGGACTTTAGCGGGAAGGGAGCAGTACTTC.

The chain employs TRBV19 and TRBJ2-7, with 14 nucleotides matching TRBD2. Trimming at V came to 5 bases and at J to 6 bases, leaving 6 bases not matched to a gene. CDR1 and CDR2 (germline): LNHDA, SQIVND (reference sequence). This CDR3 is built from 15 residues. The chain's CDR3 is CASSSSGTSGSEQYF. As DNA, the CDR3 is TGTGCCAGTAGTTCATCCGGGACTAGCGGGAGCGAGCAGTACTTC.

This chain links TRBV7-9 with TRBJ1-5; 7 bases are shared with TRBD1. The CDR3 is made up of 14 amino acids. Trimming at V came to 5 bases and at J to 4 bases, leaving 5 bases not matched to a gene. Germline V gene lookup returns CDR1 SEHNR and CDR2 FQNEAQ (reference sequence). The CDR3: CASSLPGQNQPQHF. Here the CDR3 DNA reads TGTGCCAGCAGCCTGCCGGGACAGAATCAGCCCCAGCATTTT.

The chain employs TRBV5-1 and TRBJ2-1, with D unclear. The CDR3 is 12 amino acids. The germline CDR1 and CDR2 sequences are SGHRS and YFSETQ. V was clipped by 0 bases and J by 12 bases, with 10 bases between them. CDR3 nucleotide sequence: TGCGCCAGCAGCTTGGACGCCCCGGGGCAGTTCTTC. Amino acid sequence: CASSLDAPGQFF.

The V gene is TRBV5-4, the J gene TRBJ2-3, with D perhaps TRBD1 (6 bases). CDR1 and CDR2 from the germline V gene are SGHNT and YYREEE (reference sequence). The CDR3 is made up of 14 amino acids. The ends were cut back, 3 bases at V and 3 bases at J, with 11 bases in the middle. The CDR3 sequence is CASSSGVRTDTQYF. In DNA form, the CDR3 reads TGTGCCAGCAGCTCAGGGGTTCGAACAGATACGCAGTATTTT.

The chain employs TRBV7-8 and TRBJ2-3, with no clear D. Trimming removed 1 base at V and 3 bases at J, with 8 bases between. Germline V CDR1 and CDR2: SGHVS, FQNEAQ. The CDR3 runs 14 residues. CDR3 in amino acids: CASSLETRTDTQYF. The CDR3 DNA reads as TGTGCCAGCAGCTTAGAAACGAGAACAGATACGCAGTATTTT. The complete variable domain, with remaining parts taken from reference TRBV7-8 and TRBJ2-3, reads GAGVSQSPRYKVAKRGQDVALRCDPISGHVSLFWYQQALGQGPEFLTYFQNEAQLDKSGLPSDRFFAERPEGSVSTLKIQRTQQEDSAVYLCASSLETRTDTQYFGPGTRLTVL.

The chain carries TRBV25-1 and TRBJ2-7, with D possibly matching TRBD2 (6 bases). The germline gives CDR1 MGHDK, CDR2 SYGVNS. V lost 6 bases to trimming and J lost 3 bases, with 24 bases between them. This CDR3 spans 17 amino acids. CDR3 nucleotide sequence: TGTGCCAGCAGGAAGGGTCGGGATTGGGGGGATGGCTACGAGCAGTACTTC. As protein: CASRKGRDWGDGYEQYF.

The chain links TRBV7-2 to TRBJ2-1; D uncertain. The V gene's germline CDR1 is SGHTA and CDR2 FQGNSA. The CDR3 has 16 amino acids. V was clipped by 1 base and J by 4 bases, with 14 bases between them. CDR3: CASSLDWVARYNEQFF. The CDR3 region has the DNA TGTGCCAGCAGCTTAGATTGGGTGGCCAGGTACAATGAGCAGTTCTTC.

The rearrangement links TRBV5-1 to TRBJ2-3; weak D call: TRBD2 (5 bases). V lost 4 bases to trimming and J lost 4 bases, with 13 bases between them. This CDR3 comprises 14 residues. The germline CDR1 and CDR2 sequences are SGHRS and YFSETQ. The CDR3 nucleotides read TGCGCCAGCAGCCCGTTGACTATGTCAGATACGCAGTATTTT. Protein sequence: CASSPLTMSDTQYF. The entire variable domain, with the rest obtained from reference TRBV5-1 and TRBJ2-3, is as follows: KAGVTQTPRYLIKTRGQQVTLSCSPISGHRSVSWYQQTPGQGLQFLFEYFSETQRNKGNFPGRFSGRQFSNSRSEMNVSTLELGDSALYLCASSPLTMSDTQYFGPGTRLTVL.